These 12 T cell receptor beta chains were all obtained from the same sample, sequenced in a study of cytomegalovirus exposure and HLA in healthy donors (dated by TCRdb to the late 2010s). The library was produced with the immunoSEQ multiplex PCR assay. For the multiplex PCR, a mixture combining 60 forward primers for TCR Vbeta segments and 13 reverse primers for TCR Jbeta segments was used. In TCRdb, the immuneACCESS table is reduced to in-frame sequences with V and J assigned. These tables do not hold every clone; where another copy was compared, an unresolved V gene accounts for under half, and the others remain unexplained. Here the sample has approximately 150,000 clones; 50% to 75% occur a single time. The ten largest make up approximately 6.5% of the sample. The sample consisted of PBMCs. Receptors originate from a woman aged 55-69 years in good health and CMV-seropositive.

This chain uses TRBV7-9 with TRBJ2-1; maybe TRBD2 (6 bases). Trimming shortened V by 5 bases and J by 6 bases, and 14 bases separated the two germline ends. The CDR3 runs 14 residues. CDR1 and CDR2 (germline): SEHNR, FQNEAQ (reference sequence). CDR3 nucleotide sequence: TGTGCCAGCAGCCGACTAGATATTCCCAATGAGCAGTTCTTC. Translating it yields CASSRLDIPNEQFF.

This clone was detected only a few times. The rearrangement uses TRBV7-2 and TRBJ2-7, with TRBD2 matching over 13 bases. The CDR3 runs to 17 residues. After removal of 1 base from V and 5 bases from J, the junction contained 8 bases not matched to a gene. Germline CDR1 SGHTA, CDR2 FQGNSA. The CDR3 loop is CASSLGLTSGRADEQYF. The DNA of the CDR3 is TGTGCCAGCAGCTTAGGCCTAACTAGCGGGAGGGCCGACGAGCAGTACTTC.

This chain links TRBV5-5 with TRBJ2-7; no firm D call. This CDR3 has 13 amino acids. The germline gives CDR1 SGHKS, CDR2 YYEKEE (reference sequence). Trimming took off 0 bases at V and 9 bases at J, with 13 bases between the two ends. This CDR3 is CASSLGLNVVQYF. For the CDR3, the DNA is TGTGCCAGCAGCTTGGGCCTAAACGTAGTGCAGTACTTC.

V and J are TRBV5-6 and TRBJ2-5; 10 positions match TRBD2. The ends lost 4 bases at V and 3 bases at J; junction bases unmatched: 15. The CDR3 has 18 residues. Germline V gene data show CDR1 as SGHDT and CDR2 as YYEEEE. The DNA of the CDR3 is TGTGCCAGCAGCGTATTGCCTGGCCGGCTAGCGGGAGAAGAGACCCAGTACTTC. Its protein product is CASSVLPGRLAGEETQYF.

The chain combines TRBV7-9 with TRBJ2-1; TRBD2 matches 7 bases. This CDR3 spans 13 amino acids. The V segment lost 9 bases and the J segment 6 bases; nucleotides outside the gene matches: 8. In germline, CDR1 is SEHNR, CDR2 FQNEAQ (reference sequence). DNA of the CDR3: TGTGCCAGTGGAGAGCGGGATCTCAATGAGCAGTTCTTC. Translated, it gives CASGERDLNEQFF.

This clone was detected once. The rearrangement joins TRBV10-3 to TRBJ1-3, with 9 nucleotides matching TRBD1. This CDR3 has 13 residues. V lost 10 bases and J lost 4; bases outside the gene matches: 5. The V gene's germline CDR1 is ENHRY and CDR2 SYGVKD. Here the CDR3 reads CASRTGAGNTIYF. The CDR3 region has the DNA TGTGCCAGTCGGACAGGGGCGGGAAACACCATATATTTT.

The chain carries TRBV7-8 and TRBJ2-1, with a possible D match to TRBD1 (6 bases). Germline V gene sequence: CDR1 SGHVS, CDR2 FQNEAQ. This CDR3 has 14 amino acids. Between the trimmed V and J ends, which lost 3 bases and 7 bases, there was a span of 13 bases. DNA for the CDR3: TGTGCCAGCAGCTTGAACAGGGCGGGTAATGAGCAGTTCTTC. It encodes CASSLNRAGNEQFF.

The rearrangement joins TRBV5-1 to TRBJ1-5; 7 bases match TRBD1. V shed 2 bases, J shed 8 bases, and the junction held 13 bases outside the gene matches. The V gene's germline CDR1 is SGHRS and CDR2 YFSETQ. The CDR3 sequence is 16 residues long. Here the CDR3 DNA reads TGCGCCAGCAGCTTTGGGGACAGAGACCGAGGGGAGCCCCAGCATTTT. It translates to CASSFGDRDRGEPQHF. Supplemented by reference TRBV5-1 and TRBJ1-5, the full variable domain reads KAGVTQTPRYLIKTRGQQVTLSCSPISGHRSVSWYQQTPGQGLQFLFEYFSETQRNKGNFPGRFSGRQFSNSRSEMNVSTLELGDSALYLCASSFGDRDRGEPQHFGDGTRLSIL.

This clone was seen a handful of times. V is TRBV27 and J is TRBJ2-2; 9 bases fit TRBD1. This CDR3 has 18 residues. Germline CDR1 and CDR2: MNHEY and SMNVEV (reference sequence). The V segment lost 2 bases and the J segment 3 bases; nucleotides outside the gene matches: 10. The chain's CDR3 is CASSLRANRGPYTGELFF. CDR3 in DNA: TGTGCCAGCAGTTTAAGGGCTAACAGGGGGCCGTACACCGGGGAGCTGTTTTTT.

This clone was counted between two and nine times. This chain uses TRBV7-2 with TRBJ1-1; 10 positions agree with TRBD1. The CDR3 length is 16 residues. Germline V gives CDR1 SGHTA, CDR2 FQGNSA. Germline trimming cut 3 bases from V and 3 bases from J; bases unmatched to any gene: 7. As DNA, the CDR3 is TGTGCCAGCAGCTTCGACAGGGGGCTTCTATACACTGAAGCTTTCTTT. Its translation: CASSFDRGLLYTEAFF.

V and J are TRBV29-1 and TRBJ1-5; D may be TRBD1 (6 bases). The length of the CDR3 is 13 residues. V was cut by 2 bases and J by 4 bases, with 9 bases left in between. From germline, CDR1 is SQVTM and CDR2 ANQGSEA. The CDR3 loop is CSVELDRNQPQHF. CDR3 DNA sequence: TGCAGCGTTGAACTGGACAGAAATCAGCCCCAGCATTTT.

The V call is TRBV2, the J call TRBJ2-3; TRBD2 matches 7 bases. V was clipped by 5 bases and J by 6 bases; unmatched bases: 8. This CDR3 is built from 14 residues. Germline V gene sequence: CDR1 SNHLY, CDR2 FYNNEI. The CDR3 bases are TGTGCCAGCAGTCGTTGGGAGGGCCCGGATACGCAGTATTTT. Its translation: CASSRWEGPDTQYF.